The 20 T cell receptor beta chains below were found in one sample sequenced in a study of control samples from healthy donors and cancer patients. Clones were read by immunoSEQ multiplex PCR, and TCRdb kept only the in-frame ones, dropping some. The profile covers about 180,000 clones, with around nine tenths appearing a single time and 1.2% to 1.5% taken by the ten largest. Sequences were obtained from blood. The receptors come from a man aged 25 to 40 in good health.

The chain links TRBV11-2 to TRBJ1-2; D gene unclear. The CDR3 covers 14 residues. Germline V gene sequence: CDR1 SGHAT, CDR2 FQNNGV. The V end was cut by 3 bases, the J end by 4 bases, with 12 bases between. The CDR3 sequence is CASSFNNNLYGYTF. For the CDR3, the DNA is TGTGCCAGCAGCTTCAACAACAACCTCTATGGCTACACCTTC.

The chain combines TRBV7-9 with TRBJ1-2, with D tentatively TRBD1 (5 bases). The length of the CDR3 is 16 residues. The V gene lost 5 bases and the J gene lost 7 bases, with 23 bases spanning the gap. From germline, CDR1 is SEHNR and CDR2 FQNEAQ (reference sequence). The CDR3 DNA sequence: TGTGCCAGCAGCGTGGGGGACGGCGAATTCGGGTCTGGCTACACCTTC. Its protein product is CASSVGDGEFGSGYTF.

The chain uses TRBV7-2 and TRBJ1-5; D remains unclear. Germline V gene data show CDR1 as SGHTA and CDR2 as FQGNSA. The CDR3 has 16 residues. Trimming removed 5 bases from V and 0 bases from J, with 14 bases in between. Written as DNA, the CDR3 is TGTGCCAGCAGCCCAGTCGGGCCCTATAGCAATCAGCCCCAGCATTTT. This encodes CASSPVGPYSNQPQHF.

The rearrangement joins TRBV27 to TRBJ2-7; 7 nucleotides line up with TRBD1. Germline V lookup: CDR1 MNHEY, CDR2 SMNVEV (reference sequence). With V trimmed by 11 bases and J by 6 bases, 10 bases remained unmatched. There are 12 residues in the CDR3. The CDR3 spells CAGGQGVCEQYF. The CDR3, as DNA: TGTGCCGGCGGGCAGGGGGTGTGCGAGCAGTACTTC.

The V call is TRBV11-2, the J call TRBJ1-2; D might be TRBD1 (5 bases). Germline loops: CDR1 SGHAT, CDR2 FQNNGV. Trimming pared 4 bases from V and 4 bases from J, leaving 13 bases between. The CDR3 runs to 14 residues. The CDR3, as DNA: TGTGCCAGCAGCTCCTTAACAGGCCTCTATGGCTACACCTTC. Translation: CASSSLTGLYGYTF.

The gene calls are TRBV5-1 and TRBJ1-1, with TRBD1 matching over 7 bases. Germline V gene sequence: CDR1 SGHRS, CDR2 YFSETQ. V lost 2 bases to trimming and J lost 0 bases; unmatched junction nucleotides: 7. The CDR3 runs to 16 residues. The DNA of the CDR3 is TGCGCCAGCAGCTTAGTAGACAGGGTTATGAACACTGAAGCTTTCTTT. Translated: CASSLVDRVMNTEAFF.

The chain has TRBV7-2 and TRBJ2-1; D perhaps matches TRBD1 (6 bases). CDR1 SGHTA and CDR2 FQGNSA come from the germline V gene. The CDR3 is made up of 13 amino acids. Trimming left V 5 bases short and J 5 bases short, with 10 bases between. The CDR3 loop is CASSAGQHNEQFF. The CDR3 DNA follows: TGTGCCAGCAGCGCTGGACAGCACAATGAGCAGTTCTTC. Complete variable domain (other parts from reference TRBV7-2 and TRBJ2-1): GAGVSQSPSNKVTEKGKDVELRCDPISGHTALYWYRQSLGQGLEFLIYFQGNSAPDKSGLPSDRFSAERTGGSVSTLTIQRTQQEDSAVYLCASSAGQHNEQFFGPGTRLTVL.

This rearrangement joins TRBV15 to TRBJ2-5, with unresolved D. V lost 0 bases and J lost 5, with 19 bases in between. Germline assignment: CDR1 LNHNV and CDR2 YYDKDF (reference sequence). This CDR3 has 17 residues. The CDR3 region has the DNA TGTGCCACCAGCAGAGAATTTCCGGCGTCCCCCAGGGAGACCCAGTACTTC. Translated, it gives CATSREFPASPRETQYF.

The chain has TRBV18 and TRBJ2-2, with TRBD2 identical over 7 bases. The CDR3 runs 16 residues. The V gene end was trimmed by 4 bases and the J gene end by 1 base; junction bases not matched to a gene: 6. Germline CDR1 is KGHSH and CDR2 is LQKENI. CDR3 DNA: TGTGCCAGCTCACGGGGCGCTAGCGGGAACACCGGGGAGCTGTTTTTT. Protein product: CASSRGASGNTGELFF.

The CDR3: CASSIMRGSEKLFF. CDR3 DNA: TGTGCCAGTAGTATCATGAGGGGGAGTGAAAAACTGTTTTTT. The chain carries TRBV19 and TRBJ1-4, with D tentatively TRBD1 (6 bases). Between the trimmed V and J ends, which lost 3 bases and 7 bases, there was a span of 12 bases. The germline V gene has CDR1 LNHDA and CDR2 SQIVND (reference sequence). The CDR3 consists of 14 residues.

V is TRBV30 and J is TRBJ2-3; D uncertain. Germline V lookup: CDR1 GTSNPN, CDR2 SVGIG (reference sequence). The V and J ends lost 3 bases and 6 bases respectively, with 10 bases between them. This CDR3 comprises 12 residues. This chain's CDR3 is CAWSPLEDTQYF. For the CDR3, the DNA is TGTGCCTGGAGCCCATTGGAGGATACGCAGTATTTT.

The rearrangement links TRBV27 to TRBJ1-2; 9 bases fit TRBD1. V gave up 6 bases and J gave up 0 bases; unmatched junction bases: 8. Germline V gene sequence: CDR1 MNHEY, CDR2 SMNVEV (reference sequence). The CDR3 is 16 amino acids. The CDR3 loop is CASRNSGQGPNYGYTF. In DNA form, the CDR3 reads TGTGCCAGCAGAAACTCGGGACAGGGACCTAACTATGGCTACACCTTC.

This chain links TRBV7-2 with TRBJ1-1; 9 bases map to TRBD1. V lost 5 bases, J lost 2 bases, and 6 bases stayed unmatched. This CDR3 spans 15 amino acids. Germline V gene data show CDR1 as SGHTA and CDR2 as FQGNSA. The CDR3: CASSPYRGQNTEAFF. The CDR3 nucleotides read TGTGCCAGCAGCCCATACAGGGGGCAAAACACTGAAGCTTTCTTT.

The chain carries TRBV6-2 or TRBV6-3 and TRBJ1-2; D gene ambiguous. Germline V lookup: CDR1 MNHEY, CDR2 SVGEGT. V was shortened by 0 bases and J by 6 bases, with 11 bases between the two germline ends. The CDR3 runs 14 residues. CDR3 nucleotides: TGTGCCAGCAGTTACTCGAAATCAGCTAATGGCTACACCTTC. It yields the protein CASSYSKSANGYTF.

The chain recombines TRBV24-1 with TRBJ2-7, with TRBD1 matching 10 bases. CDR1 and CDR2 (germline): KGHDR, SFDVKD. Trimming cost V 2 bases and J 2 bases; bases outside gene matches: 2. This CDR3 is 15 amino acids long. The CDR3 here is CATSDSGTGAYEQYF. The CDR3 DNA reads TGTGCCACCAGTGATTCCGGGACAGGGGCCTACGAGCAGTACTTC.

V and J are TRBV7-3 and TRBJ1-1, with a weak D call TRBD1 (5 bases). Germline V lookup: CDR1 SGHTA, CDR2 FQGTGA. Between the trimmed V and J ends, which lost 5 bases and 2 bases, there was a span of 15 bases. The CDR3 extends over 15 amino acids. CDR3 sequence reads: CASSPVGGGNTEAFF. CDR3 in DNA: TGTGCCAGCAGCCCGGTGGGGGGAGGAAACACTGAAGCTTTCTTT.

V usage is TRBV19 and J usage is TRBJ1-5; 8 nucleotides line up with TRBD1. The CDR3 totals 14 residues. In germline, CDR1 is LNHDA, CDR2 SQIVND (reference sequence). V shed 4 bases, J shed 2 bases, and the junction held 1 base outside the gene matches. CDR3 sequence: CASSTGQGNQPQHF. The CDR3, as DNA: TGTGCCAGTAGTACGGGACAGGGCAATCAGCCCCAGCATTTT.

The chain is built from TRBV7-6 and TRBJ2-5; a possible D gene is TRBD1 (6 bases). The CDR3 is 14 amino acids. Germline V lookup: CDR1 SGHVS, CDR2 FNYEAQ. V was pared by 3 bases and J by 5 bases, with 13 bases between. The CDR3 protein is CASSLGAGEETQYF. The CDR3 DNA reads as TGTGCCAGCAGCTTGGGGGCGGGTGAGGAGACCCAGTACTTC.

The chain is built from TRBV6-4 and TRBJ2-1, with 14 bases that match TRBD2. This CDR3 is built from 15 residues. V trimming: 6 bases; J trimming: 8 bases; junction bases outside the gene matches: 6. The germline gives CDR1 MRHNA, CDR2 SNTAGT. DNA for the CDR3: TGTGCCAGCAGGCAGACTAGCGGGGGGGCGGATGAGCAGTTCTTC. It codes for CASRQTSGGADEQFF.

The CDR3 DNA is TGTGCCAGCAGTTTAATCGCAGGGCCCACTGAAGCTTTCTTT. This encodes CASSLIAGPTEAFF. The rearrangement joins TRBV27 to TRBJ1-1; tentatively, D is TRBD1 (5 bases). Germline V CDR1 and CDR2: MNHEY, SMNVEV (reference sequence). This CDR3 region has 14 residues. With 2 bases removed from V and 4 bases from J, the gap between germline ends came to 11 bases.